This entry features one TCR beta chain sequence. The antigen this receptor binds is unknown. Base qualities are missing; no much larger clone stands one base away. The data originate from a study of CD4+ T cells in melanoma (dated 2022 in TCRdb). With regard to the full study: The study examined neoantigen-specific CD4+ T cells in human melanoma. The study at large found these results: The report described a correlation between neoantigen-specific CD4+ T cells and the function of CD8+ T cells, macrophages and B cells. Neoantigen-specific CD4+ T cells in melanoma were reported to show diverse differentiation states.

Libraries were built with the immunoSEQ multiplex PCR assay. This immuneACCESS table, as held by TCRdb, lists in-frame sequences with V and J called but not all clones. Of the missing ones, under half trace to an unresolved V gene in checked studies; the others have no known cause. The sample data list about 20,000 clones, and roughly 85% of these were observed just once. Jointly, the top ten make up approximately 5% of the sample. Patients with melanoma were used as donors. Taken from the germline V gene (reference sequence), the CDR1 and CDR2 loops are LNHDA and SQIVND. The CDR3, from cysteine to phenylalanine, totals 17 residues. Only the CDR3 portion is preserved as DNA: 51 bases, with reading frame beginning at the first base. V is clipped by 4 bases and J by 3 bases, and the sequence between their germline boundaries is 21 bases long.

Here the chain combines TRBV19 and TRBJ1-1; the best D guess is TRBD1, with 5 bases matching. The clonotype was recovered from a human donor with melanoma. Material: cells from a culture (not recorded whether cultured in vitro). The CDR3 has the sequence CASSNQGVPRQYTEAFF. The base sequence is TGTGCCAGTAGTAATCAGGGAGTTCCTCGCCAGTACACTGAAGCTTTCTTT. The entire variable domain, with the stretches around the CDR3 drawn from the reference TRBV19 and TRBJ1-1 proteins, is DGGITQSPKYLFRKEGQNVTLSCEQNLNHDAMYWYRQDPGQGLRLIYYSQIVNDFQKGDIAEGYSVSREKKESFPLTVTSAQKNPTAFYLCASSNQGVPRQYTEAFFGQGTRLTVV.